This paragraph covers one TCR beta chain sequence. The antigen remains unidentified. The sample comes from a study of CD8 T cells in ankylosing spondylitis. The CDR3 loop spans 13 amino acids. The germline gives CDR1 MNHEY, CDR2 SVGAGI. Trimming took 4 bases from V and 11 from J; bases not matched to a gene: 8. In TCRdb, the 5' RACE reads were re-called with MiXCR into one record per CDR3 protein. Here the sample spans some 150,000 distinct CDR3 sequences, roughly 44% being singletons. Study-wide results and caveats: Reportedly, matched ankylosing spondylitis synovial fluid was significantly enriched for disease-linked clones.

The rearrangement links TRBV6-5 to TRBJ2-1, with 7 bases matching TRBD2. The TCR originated in a male donor with ankylosing spondylitis. The specimen sequenced was synovial fluid, either unsorted or a sorted T cell fraction (not recorded which). The CDR3 here is CASSSASGTKQFF. In DNA form, the CDR3 reads TGTGCCAGCAGTTCGGCTAGCGGAACTAAGCAGTTCTTC.